Listed below are T cell receptor beta chains from one sample, sequenced in a study of T cell repertoires in cytomegalovirus infection. Their recognized antigens are unknown. MiXCR, applied by TCRdb to the reads, yields one record per CDR3 protein. The sample holds some 940,000 distinct CDR3 sequences, around 30% seen once. The sample was cultured CD8+ T cells from PBMCs, taken from culture after CMV antigen stimulation. The source is a human donor in good health (CMV status not recorded). Some clones in this sample may be carry-over from other donors' samples. Each CDR3 is given without its conserved first and last residue.

TRBV6-6	14	TRBJ1-5	ASSGTGNLKNQPQH
TRBV29-1	11	TRBJ1-5	SVARGWNQPQH
TRBV5-8	15	TRBJ1-4	ASSLVTTLGANEKLF
TRBV25-1	10	TRBJ1-2	ASGMGAAGYT
TRBV19	12	TRBJ2-2	ASSRNANTGELF
TRBV7-8	15	TRBJ1-1	ASSLELQTGLNTEAF
TRBV6-1	17	TRBJ2-1	ASSDAGQGKFPRGNEQF
TRBV5-1	12	TRBJ2-7	ASSLGNSDYEQY
TRBV19	9	TRBJ2-5	ASKGEETQY
TRBV19	14	TRBJ1-1	ASSFFLGHQNTEAF
TRBV27	12	TRBJ1-5	ASRGQNSNQPQH
TRBV7-4	16	TRBJ1-5	ASSFRPGTGGGNQPQH
TRBV5-1	17	TRBJ1-2	ASSFSTTGQLVWEYGYT
TRBV6-1	14	TRBJ2-1	ASSLGTSGSYNEQF
TRBV14	12	TRBJ1-1	ASRPMTVNTEAF
TRBV12-3/TRBV12-4	12	TRBJ2-7	ASTLGIISYEQY